Presented here are 21 T cell receptor beta chains from one specimen sequenced in a study of vaccination and CD4 T cells after COVID-19. The sample's treatment: roughly 10-day PBMC culture with coronavirus spike peptide pools or control peptides (ViraFEST assay). Sequenced with the Oncomine TCR Beta short-read assay was DNA taken from cultured CD4+ T cells. In TCRdb, the PCR reads were re-called with MiXCR into one record per CDR3 protein. The table lists some 11,000 distinct CDR3 sequences, around 78% of them singletons. No antigen is known for these receptors. The sample taken for sequencing was CD4+ T cells from blood, cultured in vitro. These receptors all come from a human donor who had recovered from COVID-19.

This sequence joins TRBV10-3 and TRBJ1-2; D gene uncertain. In germline, CDR1 is ENHRY, CDR2 SYGVKD. The V end lost 1 base, the J end lost 5 bases, and 5 bases lay between the germline ends. This CDR3 is 12 amino acids long. The CDR3 nucleotides are TGTGCCATCAGTGAGTTCCGGTATGGCTACACCTTC. This gives the protein CAISEFRYGYTF.

V and J are TRBV20-1 and TRBJ2-3; 9 nucleotides line up with TRBD2. There are 15 residues in the CDR3. Germline values: CDR1 DFQATT, CDR2 SNEGSKA (reference sequence). After removal of 2 bases from V and 0 bases from J, the junction contained 3 bases not matched to a gene. The CDR3 DNA reads as TGCAGTGCTAGACGGCTAGCGGGAAGCACAGATACGCAGTATTTT. Protein sequence: CSARRLAGSTDTQYF.

J is TRBJ1-1 and V is TRBV15; no firm D call. Germline CDR1 LNHNV, CDR2 YYDKDF (reference sequence). With 6 bases removed from V and 4 bases from J, the gap between germline ends came to 18 bases. CDR3 length equals 15 residues. For the CDR3, the DNA is TGTGCCACCAGGGCAGTCGGATATGGTCGCACTGAAGCTTTCTTT. Residues: CATRAVGYGRTEAFF.

V gene TRBV7-2 combines with J gene TRBJ2-1; 10 nucleotides line up with TRBD2. The germline V gene has CDR1 SGHTA and CDR2 FQGNSA. Trimming cost V 5 bases and J 6 bases; bases outside gene matches: 13. CDR3 size: 17 residues. CDR3 nucleotide sequence: TGTGCCAGCAGCCCTGGGGCTATAGCGGGAGGACCCAATGAGCAGTTCTTC. It is translated as CASSPGAIAGGPNEQFF. The full variable domain, completed using reference TRBV7-2 and TRBJ2-1, is GAGVSQSPSNKVTEKGKDVELRCDPISGHTALYWYRQSLGQGLEFLIYFQGNSAPDKSGLPSDRFSAERTGGSVSTLTIQRTQQEDSAVYLCASSPGAIAGGPNEQFFGPGTRLTVL.

This chain connects TRBV29-1 to TRBJ2-5; tentative D call: TRBD2 (6 bases). V was shortened by 7 bases and J by 4 bases, with 13 bases between the two germline ends. Germline V lookup: CDR1 SQVTM, CDR2 ANQGSEA. The length of the CDR3 is 12 residues. CDR3: CSGAGRRETQYF. Here the CDR3 DNA reads TGCAGCGGAGCGGGCCGGAGAGAGACCCAGTACTTC. The whole variable domain, filled in from reference TRBV29-1 and TRBJ2-5, reads SAVISQKPSRDICQRGTSLTIQCQVDSQVTMMFWYRQQPGQSLTLIATANQGSEATYESGFVIDKFPISRPNLTFSTLTVSNMSPEDSSIYLCSGAGRRETQYFGPGTRLLVL.

The genes are TRBV24-1 and TRBJ2-5; TRBD1 is a possible D gene (5 bases). CDR3 length: 13 residues. The germline V gene has CDR1 KGHDR and CDR2 SFDVKD. Trimming pared 9 bases from V and 1 base from J, leaving 11 bases between. The CDR3 nucleotides are TGTGCCACCCGAGGACAACTCCAAGAGACCCAGTACTTC. Protein product: CATRGQLQETQYF.

This clonotype is deemed medium-sized. The DNA of the CDR3 is TGTGCCAGCAGGCCGGGACCGATCTATGGCTACACCTTC. Its translation is CASRPGPIYGYTF. V is TRBV27 and J is TRBJ1-2; D is perhaps TRBD1 (5 bases). V was pared by 6 bases and J by 4 bases, with 12 bases between. The length of the CDR3 is 13 residues. CDR1 and CDR2 from the germline V gene are MNHEY and SMNVEV (reference sequence).

This chain joins TRBV20-1 and TRBJ1-2, with TRBD1 as a possible D gene (6 bases). The CDR3 is 13 residues long. Trimming took off 1 base at V and 4 bases at J, with 10 bases between the two ends. CDR1 DFQATT and CDR2 SNEGSKA come from the germline V gene (reference sequence). The CDR3 spells CSARAGAVYGYTF. The CDR3 DNA follows: TGCAGTGCTAGAGCAGGGGCGGTCTATGGCTACACCTTC.

The CDR3: CASSSLDKSGYTF. For the CDR3, the DNA is TGTGCCAGCAGTTCTCTGGACAAATCCGGCTACACCTTC. This rearrangement joins TRBV28 to TRBJ1-2; the D gene is possibly TRBD1 (5 bases). Trimming pared 4 bases from V and 8 bases from J, leaving 14 bases between. This CDR3 comprises 13 residues. The germline gives CDR1 MDHEN, CDR2 SYDVKM.

This clonotype was seen a few times. This rearrangement joins TRBV7-2 to TRBJ1-2, with D perhaps TRBD1 (6 bases). Germline CDR1 and CDR2: SGHTA and FQGNSA. Trimming took off 0 bases at V and 4 bases at J, with 15 bases between the two ends. This CDR3 is built from 16 residues. The CDR3 nucleotides read TGTGCCAGCAGCTTAGCCGGGACACCCTCCTCCTATGGCTACACCTTC. The encoded protein is CASSLAGTPSSYGYTF.

Only a few counts were recorded for this clonotype. The chain employs TRBV11-3 and TRBJ2-5; D gene unclear. The V end lost 0 bases, the J end lost 5 bases, and 4 bases lay between the germline ends. There are 12 residues in the CDR3. Germline V gene sequence: CDR1 SGHNT, CDR2 YENEEA. The CDR3 protein is CASSLDRETQYF. The CDR3 DNA follows: TGTGCCAGCAGCTTAGACCGGGAGACCCAGTACTTC.

V usage is TRBV5-6 and J usage is TRBJ2-1, with D possibly being TRBD2 (5 bases). Trimming cost V 4 bases and J 0 bases, with 11 bases left between them. Germline CDR1 is SGHDT and CDR2 is YYEEEE. This CDR3 has 15 residues. The CDR3 DNA is TGTGCCAGCAGCCTGGAGGTAAGCTCCTACAATGAGCAGTTCTTC. It encodes CASSLEVSSYNEQFF. Complete variable domain (other parts from reference TRBV5-6 and TRBJ2-1): DAGVTQSPTHLIKTRGQQVTLRCSPKSGHDTVSWYQQALGQGPQFIFQYYEEEERQRGNFPDRFSGHQFPNYSSELNVNALLLGDSALYLCASSLEVSSYNEQFFGPGTRLTVL.

This clonotype was observed once. The chain has TRBV4-1 and TRBJ1-2, with unresolved D. The CDR3 runs 13 residues. V lost 1 base and J lost 4, with 7 bases in between. CDR1 is MGHRA, CDR2 YSYEKL, per germline. CDR3 sequence reads: CASSQGRAYGYTF. The CDR3 DNA is TGCGCCAGCAGCCAAGGGCGGGCCTATGGCTACACCTTC.

The chain recombines TRBV25-1 with TRBJ2-5; D could derive from TRBD1 or TRBD2 (6 bases each). Trimming left V 4 bases short and J 7 bases short, with 16 bases between. Looked up from germline, CDR1 is MGHDK and CDR2 is SYGVNS. The CDR3 is 14 amino acids. CDR3 amino acids: CASSVDGGRVTQYF. CDR3 coding DNA: TGTGCCAGCAGTGTGGATGGGGGGCGCGTGACCCAGTACTTC. The complete variable domain, with remaining parts taken from reference TRBV25-1 and TRBJ2-5, reads EADIYQTPRYLVIGTGKKITLECSQTMGHDKMYWYQQDPGMELHLIHYSYGVNSTEKGDLSSESTVSRIRTEHFPLTLESARPSHTSQYLCASSVDGGRVTQYFGPGTRLLVL.

The genes are TRBV6-5 and TRBJ1-1; D is uncertain. The V end was cut by 1 base, the J end by 1 base, with 10 bases between. The CDR3 sequence is 15 residues long. CDR1 and CDR2 (germline): MNHEY, SVGAGI. The CDR3, as DNA: TGTGCCAGCAGTTACTGCCAGGTAAGGAACACTGAAGCTTTCTTT. This encodes CASSYCQVRNTEAFF.

This clonotype turned up a few times. This chain joins TRBV20-1 and TRBJ1-2, with a tentative D call TRBD1 (6 bases). Germline V CDR1 and CDR2: DFQATT, SNEGSKA (reference sequence). V was shortened by 2 bases and J by 5 bases, with 12 bases between the two germline ends. The CDR3 length is 13 residues. The CDR3 sequence: CSARTGIGYGYTF. The CDR3 DNA reads as TGCAGTGCTAGAACAGGGATTGGGTATGGCTACACCTTC.

The V and J genes are TRBV27 and TRBJ1-5; 7 nucleotides line up with TRBD1. CDR3 length: 16 amino acids. Germline CDR1 is MNHEY and CDR2 is SMNVEV (reference sequence). Unmatched junction bases numbered 11, after V lost 5 bases and J lost 4 bases. The CDR3 coding sequence is TGTGCCAGCAGTCCCGGGGCAGGGGGAACAAATCAGCCCCAGCATTTT. This encodes CASSPGAGGTNQPQHF.

The chain combines TRBV7-6 with TRBJ1-3, with D maybe TRBD1 (5 bases). V was pared by 4 bases and J by 8 bases, with 15 bases between. The CDR3 extends over 14 amino acids. Per the germline V gene, CDR1 is SGHVS and CDR2 is FNYEAQ. CDR3 residues: CASSYGTVGDTIYF. CDR3 nucleotides: TGTGCCAGCAGCTACGGGACCGTCGGGGACACCATATATTTT.

The chain uses TRBV20-1 and TRBJ2-5; D is unresolved. Germline V CDR1 and CDR2: DFQATT, SNEGSKA (reference sequence). This CDR3 is built from 14 residues. Trimming took off 3 bases at V and 2 bases at J, with 13 bases between the two ends. The CDR3 region is CSARSSAEQETQYF. The CDR3 DNA sequence: TGCAGTGCTAGGAGTTCCGCCGAGCAAGAGACCCAGTACTTC.

The CDR3 DNA follows: TGTGCCAGCAGTTACCGGGACAACACAGATACGCAGTATTTT. Its translation: CASSYRDNTDTQYF. V usage is TRBV6-5 and J usage is TRBJ2-3; a weak D match, TRBD1 (6 bases). The length of the CDR3 is 14 residues. The germline V gene has CDR1 MNHEY and CDR2 SVGAGI. V was cut by 2 bases and J by 2 bases, with 8 bases left in between.

This rearrangement joins TRBV7-8 to TRBJ2-5, with TRBD1 identical over 8 bases. The CDR3 runs 16 residues. Unmatched junction bases numbered 10, after V lost 4 bases and J lost 3 bases. Looked up from germline, CDR1 is SGHVS and CDR2 is FQNEAQ. The CDR3 is CASSSVGQGRKETQYF. In DNA, the CDR3 is TGTGCCAGCAGCTCCGTCGGACAGGGTAGGAAAGAGACCCAGTACTTC.